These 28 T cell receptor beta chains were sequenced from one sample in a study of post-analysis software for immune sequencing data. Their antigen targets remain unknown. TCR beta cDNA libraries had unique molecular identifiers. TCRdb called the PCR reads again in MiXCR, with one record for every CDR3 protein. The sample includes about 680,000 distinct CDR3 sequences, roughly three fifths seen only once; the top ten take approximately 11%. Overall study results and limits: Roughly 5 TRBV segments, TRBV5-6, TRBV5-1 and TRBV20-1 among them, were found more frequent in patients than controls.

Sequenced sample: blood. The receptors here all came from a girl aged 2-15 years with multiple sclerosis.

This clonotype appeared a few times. The CDR3, as DNA: TGTGCCAGCAGCGTAGGGCAGGGGGATTACAATGAGCAGTTCTTC. Amino acid sequence: CASSVGQGDYNEQFF. This chain joins TRBV9 and TRBJ2-1, with TRBD1 matching 7 bases. V lost 0 bases to trimming and J lost 4 bases; unmatched junction nucleotides: 4. Germline V CDR1 and CDR2: SGDLS, YYNGEE. The length of the CDR3 is 15 residues.

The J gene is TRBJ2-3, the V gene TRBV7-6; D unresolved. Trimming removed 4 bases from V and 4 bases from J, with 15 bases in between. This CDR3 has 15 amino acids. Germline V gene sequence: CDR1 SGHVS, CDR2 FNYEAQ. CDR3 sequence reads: CASSSTTGGSDTQYF. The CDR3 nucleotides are TGTGCCAGCAGCTCTACCACCGGTGGCTCAGATACGCAGTATTTT.

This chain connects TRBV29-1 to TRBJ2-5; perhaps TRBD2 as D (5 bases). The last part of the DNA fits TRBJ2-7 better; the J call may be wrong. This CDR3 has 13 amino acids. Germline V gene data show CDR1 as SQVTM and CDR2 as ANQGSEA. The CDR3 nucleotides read TGCAGCGTTGAGAAGGACTTGACTTACGAGCAGTACTTC. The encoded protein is CSVEKDLTYEQYF.

Here the CDR3 DNA reads TGTGCCAGCAGGCTCCAGGGGGTAAATGAAAAACTGTTTTTT. It is translated as CASRLQGVNEKLFF. This chain connects TRBV6-6 to TRBJ1-4; 7 nucleotides align to TRBD1. Unmatched junction bases numbered 6, after V lost 6 bases and J lost 5 bases. This CDR3 has 14 residues. CDR1 is MNHNY and CDR2 is SVGAGI in the germline V gene (reference sequence).

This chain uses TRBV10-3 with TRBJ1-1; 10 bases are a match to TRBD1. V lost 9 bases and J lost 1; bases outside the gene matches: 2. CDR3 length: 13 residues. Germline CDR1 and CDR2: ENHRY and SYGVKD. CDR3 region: CAMGQGQNTEAFF. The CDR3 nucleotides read TGTGCCATGGGACAGGGGCAGAACACTGAAGCTTTCTTT.

DNA of the CDR3: TGTGCCAGCAGCTCGCCTAGCGGGGGGGCCGATGAGCAGTTCTTC. It is translated as CASSSPSGGADEQFF. This sequence joins TRBV11-3 and TRBJ2-1, with TRBD2 identical over 12 bases. The CDR3 runs 15 residues. Losses at the gene ends were 4 bases for V and 8 bases for J; bases not matched to a gene: 6. Germline-derived CDR1 and CDR2 are SGHNT and YENEEA. Full variable domain (remainder filled in from reference TRBV11-3 and TRBJ2-1): EAGVVQSPRYKIIEKKQPVAFWCNPISGHNTLYWYLQNLGQGPELLIRYENEEAVDDSQLPKDRFSAERLKGVDSTLKIQPAELGDSAVYLCASSSPSGGADEQFFGPGTRLTVL.

The CDR3 region is CASSQVRGTIAFF. CDR3 bases: TGCGCCAGCAGCCAAGTAAGGGGGACGATAGCTTTCTTT. J is TRBJ1-1 and V is TRBV4-1; D may be TRBD1 (6 bases). With 1 base removed from V and 10 bases from J, the gap between germline ends came to 13 bases. The CDR3 is 13 amino acids. Germline V lookup: CDR1 MGHRA, CDR2 YSYEKL.

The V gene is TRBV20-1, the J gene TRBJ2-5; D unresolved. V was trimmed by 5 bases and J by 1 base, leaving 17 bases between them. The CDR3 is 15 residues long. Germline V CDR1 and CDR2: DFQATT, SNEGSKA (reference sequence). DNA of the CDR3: TGCAGTGCTGGGCTCGGGTTAGCAAGCCAAGAGACCCAGTACTTC. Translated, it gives CSAGLGLASQETQYF.

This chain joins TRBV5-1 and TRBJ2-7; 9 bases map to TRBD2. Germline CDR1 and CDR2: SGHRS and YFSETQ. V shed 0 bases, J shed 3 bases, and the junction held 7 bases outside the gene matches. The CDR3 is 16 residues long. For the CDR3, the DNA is TGCGCCAGCAGCTTGGCTGCTAGCGGGGCGATCTACGAGCAGTACTTC. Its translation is CASSLAASGAIYEQYF.

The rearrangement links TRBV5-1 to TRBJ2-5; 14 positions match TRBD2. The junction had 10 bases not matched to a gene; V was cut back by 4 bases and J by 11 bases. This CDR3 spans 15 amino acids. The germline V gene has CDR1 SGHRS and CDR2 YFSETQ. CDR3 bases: TGCGCCAGCAGCGTGACCGGGACTAGCGGGGGTGAGCAGTACTTC. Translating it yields CASSVTGTSGGEQYF.

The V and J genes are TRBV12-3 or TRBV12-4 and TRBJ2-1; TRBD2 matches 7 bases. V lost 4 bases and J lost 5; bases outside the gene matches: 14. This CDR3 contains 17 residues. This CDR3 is CASSSPPSTSSNNEQFF. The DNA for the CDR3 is TGTGCCAGCAGTTCCCCCCCGTCGACTAGCAGTAACAATGAGCAGTTCTTC.

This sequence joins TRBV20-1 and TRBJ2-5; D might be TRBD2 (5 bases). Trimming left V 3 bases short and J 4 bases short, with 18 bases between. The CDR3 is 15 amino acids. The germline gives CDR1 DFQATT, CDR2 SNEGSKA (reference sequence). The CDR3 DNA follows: TGCAGTGCTAGTGTTCCGGGAATGACGGGAGAGACCCAGTACTTC. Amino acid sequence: CSASVPGMTGETQYF.

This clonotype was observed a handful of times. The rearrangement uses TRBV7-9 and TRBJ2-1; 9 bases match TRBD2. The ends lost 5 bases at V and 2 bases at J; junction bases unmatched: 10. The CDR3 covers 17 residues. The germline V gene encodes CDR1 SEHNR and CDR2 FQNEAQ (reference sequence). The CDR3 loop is CASSPRGGGVAYNEQFF. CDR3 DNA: TGTGCCAGCAGCCCCCGGGGCGGGGGGGTGGCCTACAATGAGCAGTTCTTC.

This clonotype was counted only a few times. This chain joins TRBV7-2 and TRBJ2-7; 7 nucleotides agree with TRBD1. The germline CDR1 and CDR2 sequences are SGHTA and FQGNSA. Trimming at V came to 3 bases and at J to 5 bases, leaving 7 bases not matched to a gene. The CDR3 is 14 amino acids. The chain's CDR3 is CASSFTTGSHEQYF. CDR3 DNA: TGTGCCAGCAGCTTCACGACAGGGTCCCACGAGCAGTACTTC.

CDR3 amino acids: CSARAAAGAANTGELFF. The CDR3 DNA reads as TGCAGTGCTAGAGCGGCAGCGGGGGCCGCGAACACCGGGGAGCTGTTTTTT. The chain combines TRBV20-1 with TRBJ2-2; 8 nucleotides agree with TRBD2. With V trimmed by 1 base and J by 0 bases, 7 bases remained unmatched. CDR3 length: 17 residues. Germline CDR1 DFQATT, CDR2 SNEGSKA (reference sequence).

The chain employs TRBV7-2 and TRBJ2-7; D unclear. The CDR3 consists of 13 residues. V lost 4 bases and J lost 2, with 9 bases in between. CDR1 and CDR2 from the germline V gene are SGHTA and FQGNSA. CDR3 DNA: TGTGCCAGCAGCTCACGGGCCGCCTACGAGCAGTACTTC. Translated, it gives CASSSRAAYEQYF.

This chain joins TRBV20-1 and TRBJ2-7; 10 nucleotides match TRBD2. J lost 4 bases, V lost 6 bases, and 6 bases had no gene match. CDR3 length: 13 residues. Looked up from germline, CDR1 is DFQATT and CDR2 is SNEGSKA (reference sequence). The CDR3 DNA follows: TGCAGTGCCCCAAGCGGGAGGGGTTACGAGCAGTACTTC. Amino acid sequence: CSAPSGRGYEQYF.

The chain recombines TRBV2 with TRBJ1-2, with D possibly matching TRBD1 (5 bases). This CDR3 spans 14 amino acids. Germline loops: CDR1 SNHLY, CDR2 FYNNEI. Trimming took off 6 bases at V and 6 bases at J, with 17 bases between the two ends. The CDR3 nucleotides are TGTGCCAGCAGAAACCGGGACGGTGTCCATGGCTACACCTTC. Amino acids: CASRNRDGVHGYTF.

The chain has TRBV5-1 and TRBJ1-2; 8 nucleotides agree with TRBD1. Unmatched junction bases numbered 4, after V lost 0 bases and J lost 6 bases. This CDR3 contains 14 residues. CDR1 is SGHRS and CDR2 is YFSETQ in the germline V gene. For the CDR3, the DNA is TGCGCCAGCAGCTTGGGACCGACAGGGGATGGCTACACCTTC. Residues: CASSLGPTGDGYTF.

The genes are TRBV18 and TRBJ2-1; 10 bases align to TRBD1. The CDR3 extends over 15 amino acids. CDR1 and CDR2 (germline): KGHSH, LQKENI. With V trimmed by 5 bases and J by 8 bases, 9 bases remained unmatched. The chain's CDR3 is CASSLRGTGVDEQFF. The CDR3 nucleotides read TGTGCCAGCTCATTGAGAGGGACAGGGGTTGATGAGCAGTTCTTC.

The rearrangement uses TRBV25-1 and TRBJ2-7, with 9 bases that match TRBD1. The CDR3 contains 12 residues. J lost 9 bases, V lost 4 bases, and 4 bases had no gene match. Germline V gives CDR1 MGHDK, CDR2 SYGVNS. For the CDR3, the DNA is TGTGCCAGCAGTGCCGGGACAGGGAGGCAGTACTTC. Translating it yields CASSAGTGRQYF.

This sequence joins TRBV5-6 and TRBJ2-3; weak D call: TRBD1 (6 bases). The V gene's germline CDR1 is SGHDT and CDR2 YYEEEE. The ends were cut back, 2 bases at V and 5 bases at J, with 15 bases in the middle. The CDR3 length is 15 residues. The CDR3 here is CASSFRQAKGDTQYF. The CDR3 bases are TGTGCCAGCAGCTTTCGACAGGCTAAAGGAGATACGCAGTATTTT.

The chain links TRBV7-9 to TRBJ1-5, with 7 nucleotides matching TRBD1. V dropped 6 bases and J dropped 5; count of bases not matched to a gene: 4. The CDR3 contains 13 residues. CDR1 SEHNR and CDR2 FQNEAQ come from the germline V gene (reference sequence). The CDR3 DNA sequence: TGTGCCAGCAGTAAGACAGGGTATCAGCCCCAGCATTTT. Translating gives CASSKTGYQPQHF.

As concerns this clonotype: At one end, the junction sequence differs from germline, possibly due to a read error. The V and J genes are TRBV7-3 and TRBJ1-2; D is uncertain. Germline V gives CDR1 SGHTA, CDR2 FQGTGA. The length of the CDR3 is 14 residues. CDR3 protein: CASSLDVTNYGHTF. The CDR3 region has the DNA TGTGCCAGCAGCTTAGATGTCACTAACTATGGCCACACCTTC.

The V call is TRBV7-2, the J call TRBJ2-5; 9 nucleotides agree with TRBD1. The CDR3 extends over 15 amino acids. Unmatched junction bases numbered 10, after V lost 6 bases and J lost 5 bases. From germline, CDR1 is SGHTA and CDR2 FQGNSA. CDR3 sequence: CASRVDTGGRETQYF. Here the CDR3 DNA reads TGTGCCAGCAGAGTCGATACAGGGGGCAGGGAGACCCAGTACTTC.

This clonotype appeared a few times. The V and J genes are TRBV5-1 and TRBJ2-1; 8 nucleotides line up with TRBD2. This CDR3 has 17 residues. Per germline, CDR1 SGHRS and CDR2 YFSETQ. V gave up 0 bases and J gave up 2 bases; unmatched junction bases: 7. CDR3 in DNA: TGCGCCAGCAGCTTGGGGAGCGGGAGAGTAACCTACAATGAGCAGTTCTTC. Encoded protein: CASSLGSGRVTYNEQFF.

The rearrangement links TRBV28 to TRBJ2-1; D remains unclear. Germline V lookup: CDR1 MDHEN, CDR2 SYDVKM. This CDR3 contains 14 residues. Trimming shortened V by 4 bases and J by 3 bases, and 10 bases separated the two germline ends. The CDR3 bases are TGTGCCAGCAGTTACCCTCAAGTCTACAATGAGCAGTTCTTC. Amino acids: CASSYPQVYNEQFF.

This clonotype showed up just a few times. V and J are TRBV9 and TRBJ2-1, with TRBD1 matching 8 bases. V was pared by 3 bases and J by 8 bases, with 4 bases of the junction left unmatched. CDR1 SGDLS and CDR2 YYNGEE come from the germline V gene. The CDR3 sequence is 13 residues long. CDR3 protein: CASSAPRGHEQFF. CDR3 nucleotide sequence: TGTGCCAGCAGCGCCCCCAGGGGGCATGAGCAGTTCTTC.